The 14 T cell receptor beta chains in this list originate from one sample, sequenced in a study of blood T cells in healthy people across ages. A second roughly 6 to 12 cycle PCR used barcoded and J-beta primers. Each CDR3 protein is one row after TCRdb ran MiXCR on the 5' RACE reads. The data contain 650,000 to 1,000,000 distinct CDR3 sequences, around 36% of them singletons. What was sequenced was blood. All receptors derive from a man aged 18 to 35 in good health.

This clonotype was found a few times. The chain recombines TRBV20-1 with TRBJ1-1; TRBD1 matches 10 bases. The CDR3 contains 14 residues. Unmatched junction bases numbered 7, after V lost 6 bases and J lost 3 bases. Germline CDR1 is DFQATT and CDR2 is SNEGSKA (reference sequence). CDR3 in amino acids: CSALTGTGDTEAFF. The CDR3 nucleotides are TGCAGTGCGCTTACCGGGACAGGGGACACTGAAGCTTTCTTT.

V usage is TRBV7-9 and J usage is TRBJ2-3, with TRBD2 matching over 8 bases. J was trimmed by 10 bases and V by 5 bases; bases with no gene match: 14. CDR1 SEHNR and CDR2 FQNEAQ come from the germline V gene (reference sequence). The CDR3 spans 15 residues. This chain's CDR3 is CASSLLYGGAGAQYF. The CDR3 DNA reads as TGTGCCAGCAGCCTCCTGTACGGGGGGGCAGGCGCGCAGTATTTT.

Comment on this clonotype: A junction end diverges from the germline sequence, so it may reflect a read error. The rearrangement joins TRBV3-1 to TRBJ2-1; 10 positions match TRBD2. Germline values: CDR1 LGHDT, CDR2 YNNKEL (reference sequence). The CDR3 extends over 16 amino acids. The CDR3 nucleotides are TGTGCCAGCAGCCATATAGCGGGGGGCGCCTACAGTGAGCAGTTCTTC. Its translation is CASSHIAGGAYSEQFF.

This clonotype occurred a few times. V gene TRBV12-3 or TRBV12-4 combines with J gene TRBJ1-4; 9 nucleotides match TRBD1. J gave up 6 bases and V 5 bases, and 10 bases lay outside the gene matches. The CDR3 length is 16 residues. Here the CDR3 reads CASSADRGNMYEKLFF. The CDR3 coding sequence is TGTGCCAGCAGTGCCGACAGGGGGAATATGTATGAAAAACTGTTTTTT.

Worth noting for this clonotype: The junction departs from germline at one end; a sequencing error may be responsible. J is TRBJ1-1 and V is TRBV7-9; D is possibly TRBD1 (5 bases). Looked up from germline, CDR1 is SEHNR and CDR2 is FQNEAQ (reference sequence). The CDR3 is made up of 17 amino acids. CDR3 protein: CASSPASSGRMNTEALF. CDR3 nucleotides: TGTGCCAGCAGCCCGGCGAGTTCGGGACGGATGAACACTGAAGCTTTGTTT.

This clonotype was found a few times. The rearrangement joins TRBV6-2 or TRBV6-3 to TRBJ2-3, with 8 bases matching TRBD2. V lost 6 bases and J lost 5; bases outside the gene matches: 7. The CDR3 is made up of 14 amino acids. Looked up from germline, CDR1 is MNHEY and CDR2 is SVGEGT. Written as DNA, the CDR3 is TGTGCCAGCAGGGGGACTAGGTCCCAAGATACGCAGTATTTT. Its translation: CASRGTRSQDTQYF.

The CDR3 loop reads CASSSTGSSTEAFF. In nucleotides, the CDR3 is TGTGCCAGCAGCTCGACAGGGTCGAGTACTGAAGCTTTCTTT. The chain carries TRBV7-3 and TRBJ1-1, with TRBD1 identical over 7 bases. The V segment lost 4 bases and the J segment 5 bases; nucleotides outside the gene matches: 7. From germline, CDR1 is SGHTA and CDR2 FQGTGA. This CDR3 contains 14 residues.

The genes are TRBV12-3 or TRBV12-4 and TRBJ2-7, with 10 bases that match TRBD2. CDR3 size: 15 residues. Trimming cost V 10 bases and J 7 bases; bases outside gene matches: 16. CDR3 nucleotides: TGTGCCACTCAAACCAGCGGGGGGGCCTACAATGAGCAGTACTTC. Amino acid sequence: CATQTSGGAYNEQYF.

The sample holds a few counts of this clonotype. V usage is TRBV20-1 and J usage is TRBJ2-5; 9 bases are shared with TRBD1. The CDR3 runs 14 residues. V was pared by 2 bases and J by 4 bases, with 5 bases of the junction left unmatched. CDR1 is DFQATT and CDR2 is SNEGSKA in the germline V gene (reference sequence). This CDR3 reads CSARPGGQGETQYF. The CDR3 DNA follows: TGCAGTGCTAGACCTGGGGGACAGGGAGAGACCCAGTACTTC.

V is TRBV9 and J is TRBJ1-2, with 7 bases that match TRBD1. The CDR3 contains 13 residues. Germline CDR1 reads SGDLS; CDR2 reads YYNGEE. The V gene end was trimmed by 4 bases and the J gene end by 7 bases; junction bases not matched to a gene: 7. The CDR3 loop reads CASSPGGGRGYTF. The CDR3 region has the DNA TGTGCCAGCAGCCCAGGGGGGGGCCGTGGCTACACCTTC. The full variable domain, with the rest looked up from reference TRBV9 and TRBJ1-2, is DSGVTQTPKHLITATGQRVTLRCSPRSGDLSVYWYQQSLDQGLQFLIQYYNGEERAKGNILERFSAQQFPDLHSELNLSSLELGDSALYFCASSPGGGRGYTFGSGTRLTVV.

The chain links TRBV12-3 or TRBV12-4 to TRBJ2-7; perhaps TRBD1 as D (6 bases). The length of the CDR3 is 17 residues. Trimming cost V 8 bases and J 3 bases, with 26 bases left between them. The CDR3 DNA sequence: TGTGCCAGCCCTGACCCGTGGGGCCAGCAGGGGAACTACGAGCAGTACTTC. This codes for CASPDPWGQQGNYEQYF.

This clonotype was picked up a small number of times. The chain carries TRBV7-9 and TRBJ2-7, with D perhaps matching TRBD2 (6 bases). The germline CDR1 and CDR2 sequences are SEHNR and FQNEAQ (reference sequence). The CDR3 covers 16 residues. V was cut by 1 base and J by 0 bases, with 13 bases left in between. CDR3 amino acids: CASSLDRGGYSYEQYF. The DNA for the CDR3 is TGTGCCAGCAGCTTAGACCGGGGAGGTTACTCCTACGAGCAGTACTTC.

The genes are TRBV7-8 and TRBJ1-5, with 8 bases identical to TRBD1. V shed 2 bases, J shed 2 bases, and the junction held 11 bases outside the gene matches. This CDR3 region has 18 residues. CDR1 and CDR2 from the germline V gene are SGHVS and FQNEAQ. This CDR3 is CASSLRIGDRPGNQPQHF. For the CDR3, the DNA is TGTGCCAGCAGCTTAAGAATTGGGGACAGGCCGGGCAATCAGCCCCAGCATTTT.

In its sample, this clonotype was seen a few times. The rearrangement links TRBV7-9 to TRBJ2-5, with 9 bases fitting TRBD2. CDR1 SEHNR and CDR2 FQNEAQ come from the germline V gene (reference sequence). The CDR3 loop spans 20 amino acids. J lost 1 base, V lost 4 bases, and 19 bases had no gene match. DNA of the CDR3: TGTGCCAGCAGCTCCCCACCCGTTTCCCCTAGCGGGGAGCCCCAAGAGACCCAGTACTTC. Amino acid sequence: CASSSPPVSPSGEPQETQYF. Variable domain in full (rest from reference TRBV7-9 and TRBJ2-5): DTGVSQNPRHKITKRGQNVTFRCDPISEHNRLYWYRQTLGQGPEFLTYFQNEAQLEKSRLLSDRFSAERPKGSFSTLEIQRTEQGDSAMYLCASSSPPVSPSGEPQETQYFGPGTRLLVL.